The clone carrying this TCR beta chain came up many times. Its antigen remains unidentified. Germline V CDR1 and CDR2: SGHVS, FNYEAQ. Trimming left V 1 base short and J 0 bases short, with 7 bases between. The CDR3 contains 15 residues. The time point denotes: patch test 1, 2 weeks after DPC sensitization. Treatment here: therapeutic diphenylcyclopropenone sensitization with weekly scalp DPC. Blood sampling preceded each patch test application. This sample is part of a study of human T cells and chemical hapten exposure. Study-wide results and limits: Each of the donors had alopecia, so their immune responses may not resemble those of healthy people.

As handled by the study authors: There were a median of roughly 100,000 TCRs per sample, with a range from about 23,224 to 690,600. TCRdb itself ran the RACE reads through MiXCR, one entry per CDR3 protein. The V and J calls shown here were made by TCRdb, not taken from the authors' results. The table lists fewer than 100,000 distinct CDR3 sequences, around 11% of them singletons. The origin of this receptor is a woman in her forties with alopecia areata. Some clones in this sample may be carry-over from other donors' samples. Sequencing used whole blood, obtained in connection with sensitization to the hapten diphenylcyclopropenone (DPC). The V and J genes are TRBV7-6 and TRBJ1-3; D unclear. DNA of the CDR3: TGTGCCAGCAGCTTAGGAACAGTCTCTGGAAACACCATATATTTT. Its translation is CASSLGTVSGNTIYF.